This entry features one T cell receptor beta chain sequence. In the source study's methods: From reference gene primer amplification, estimates of nucleated cell counts were derived. Sequencing used immunoSEQ multiplex PCR; TCRdb keeps in-frame clones, though not all of them. The DNA was the basis for D and trimming; V, J and clone size are from that table. The table has roughly 260,000 clones, approximately 86% seen once. V lost 2 bases and J lost 0, with 8 bases in between. Per germline, CDR1 LGHDT and CDR2 YNNKEL (reference sequence). This CDR3 has 14 amino acids. The data originate from a study of blood T cell repertoires in COVID-19. The overall study: There were acute and convalescent COVID-19 samples, and they came from the United States, Italy and Spain. Nucleic acid was either cDNA or gDNA, and it came from T cells, B-cell-depleted T cells, or PBMCs.

The source material was peripheral blood. The rearrangement uses TRBV3-1 (or the pseudogene TRBV3-2) and TRBJ2-7, with a weak D call TRBD1 (5 bases). The receptor comes from a woman under 30 with acute or convalescent COVID-19. CDR3 region: CASSQQGHSYEQYF. For the CDR3, the DNA is TGTGCCAGCAGCCAACAGGGCCACTCCTACGAGCAGTACTTC.